This T cell receptor (beta chain) was found in a study of beta chain features in type 1 diabetes. In the study overall: In age, gender and cell yields, patients were similar to healthy donors. Notes on the study in general: Healthy donors had naive, central memory and Treg TCRB repertoires that appeared less similar than those seen among patients.

Expressed TCRB transcripts were sequenced because the entire RNA isolate underwent reverse transcription. There were millions of reads on average in the naive, central memory and regulatory T cell samples. This table comes from immunoSEQ multiplex PCR, and its TCRdb copy is limited to in-frame clones, with some not included. This table holds fewer than 650,000 clones, 15% to 19% found once. The CDR3 has 17 residues. V lost 2 bases, J lost 1 base, and 12 bases lay in between. CDR1 MDHEN and CDR2 SYDVKM come from the germline V gene. This clone appeared a few times. Its target is unknown. The chain joins TRBV28 to TRBJ2-6; no clear D. Material for sequencing was naive CD4+ T cells from blood. This receptor was obtained from a man aged 18 to 30 in good health. The CDR3 sequence: CASSLPSKRSGANVLTF. The CDR3 bases are TGTGCCAGCAGTTTACCGTCGAAGCGATCTGGGGCCAACGTCCTGACTTTC.